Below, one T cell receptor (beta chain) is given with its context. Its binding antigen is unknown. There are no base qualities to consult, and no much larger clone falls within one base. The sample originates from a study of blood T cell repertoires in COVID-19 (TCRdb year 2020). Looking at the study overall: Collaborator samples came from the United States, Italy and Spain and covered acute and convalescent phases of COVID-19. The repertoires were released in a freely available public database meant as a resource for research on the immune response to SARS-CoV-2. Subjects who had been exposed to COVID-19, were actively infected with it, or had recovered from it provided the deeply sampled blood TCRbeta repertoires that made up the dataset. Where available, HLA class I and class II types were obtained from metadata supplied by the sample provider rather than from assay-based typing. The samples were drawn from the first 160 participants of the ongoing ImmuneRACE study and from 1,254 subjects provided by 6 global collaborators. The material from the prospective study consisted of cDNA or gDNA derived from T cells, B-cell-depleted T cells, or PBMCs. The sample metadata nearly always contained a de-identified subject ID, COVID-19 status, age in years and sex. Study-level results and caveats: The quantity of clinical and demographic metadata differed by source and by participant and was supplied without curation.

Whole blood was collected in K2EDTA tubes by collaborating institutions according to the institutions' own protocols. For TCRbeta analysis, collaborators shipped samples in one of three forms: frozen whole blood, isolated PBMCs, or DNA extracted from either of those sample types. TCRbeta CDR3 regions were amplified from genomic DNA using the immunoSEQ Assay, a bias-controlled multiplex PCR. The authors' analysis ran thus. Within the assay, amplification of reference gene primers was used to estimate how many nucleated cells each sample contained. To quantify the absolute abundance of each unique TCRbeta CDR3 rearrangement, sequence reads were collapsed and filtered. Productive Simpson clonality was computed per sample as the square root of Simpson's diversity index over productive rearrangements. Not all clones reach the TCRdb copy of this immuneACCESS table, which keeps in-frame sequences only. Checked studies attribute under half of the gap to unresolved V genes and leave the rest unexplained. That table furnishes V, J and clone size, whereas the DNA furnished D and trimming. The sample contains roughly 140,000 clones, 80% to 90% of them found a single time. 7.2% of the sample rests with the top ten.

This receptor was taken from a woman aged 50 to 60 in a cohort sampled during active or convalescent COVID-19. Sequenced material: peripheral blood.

The CDR3: CASSLFGTGRLETQYF. The base sequence is TGCGCCAGCAGCTTGTTTGGGACAGGGCGATTGGAGACCCAGTACTTC. The sequence links TRBV5-1 to TRBJ2-5, with 9 middle bases fitting TRBD1. The germline V gene provides CDR1 SGHRS and CDR2 YFSETQ. The germline V end is reduced by 1 base and the J end by 5 bases; junction bases left unmatched: 9. Measured from the cysteine to the phenylalanine, the CDR3 is 16 residues long. CDR3 DNA only is kept here, 48 bases in frame from base 1.